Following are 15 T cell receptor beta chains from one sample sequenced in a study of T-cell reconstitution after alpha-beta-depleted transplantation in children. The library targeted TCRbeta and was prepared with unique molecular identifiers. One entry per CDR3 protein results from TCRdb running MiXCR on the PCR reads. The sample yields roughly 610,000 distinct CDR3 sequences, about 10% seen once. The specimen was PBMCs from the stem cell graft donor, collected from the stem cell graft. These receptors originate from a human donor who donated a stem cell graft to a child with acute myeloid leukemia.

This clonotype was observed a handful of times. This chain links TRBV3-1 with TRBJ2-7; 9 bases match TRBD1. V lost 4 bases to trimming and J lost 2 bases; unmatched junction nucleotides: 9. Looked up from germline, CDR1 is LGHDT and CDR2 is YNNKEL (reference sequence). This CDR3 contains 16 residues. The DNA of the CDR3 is TGTGCCAGCAGCCCGTCGGCGGGACAGGGCACCTACGAGCAGTACTTC. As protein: CASSPSAGQGTYEQYF.

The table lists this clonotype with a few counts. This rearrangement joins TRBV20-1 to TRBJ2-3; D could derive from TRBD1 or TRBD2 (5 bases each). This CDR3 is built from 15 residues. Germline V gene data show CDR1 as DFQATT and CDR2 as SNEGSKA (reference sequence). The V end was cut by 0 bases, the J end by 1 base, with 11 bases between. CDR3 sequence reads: CSARDHGGGTDTQYF. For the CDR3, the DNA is TGCAGTGCTAGAGATCATGGGGGAGGCACAGATACGCAGTATTTT.

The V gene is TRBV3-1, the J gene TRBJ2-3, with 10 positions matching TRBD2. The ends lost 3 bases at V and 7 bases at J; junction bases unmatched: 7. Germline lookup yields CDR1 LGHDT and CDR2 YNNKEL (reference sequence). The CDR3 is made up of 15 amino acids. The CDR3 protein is CASSHNPSGSNTQYF. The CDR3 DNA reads TGTGCCAGCAGCCACAATCCTAGCGGGAGCAATACGCAGTATTTT.

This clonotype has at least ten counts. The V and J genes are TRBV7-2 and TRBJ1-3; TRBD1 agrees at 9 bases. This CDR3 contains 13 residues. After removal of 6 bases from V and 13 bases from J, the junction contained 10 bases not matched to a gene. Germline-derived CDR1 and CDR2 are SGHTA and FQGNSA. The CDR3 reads CASSLIGTGQIYF. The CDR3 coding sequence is TGTGCCAGCAGTTTAATAGGGACAGGGCAAATATATTTT.

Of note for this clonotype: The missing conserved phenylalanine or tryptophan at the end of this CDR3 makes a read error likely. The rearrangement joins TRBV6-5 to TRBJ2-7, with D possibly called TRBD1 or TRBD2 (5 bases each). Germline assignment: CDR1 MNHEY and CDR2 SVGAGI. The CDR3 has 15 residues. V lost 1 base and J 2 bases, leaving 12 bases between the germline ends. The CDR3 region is CASSYLLGDPYEQYC. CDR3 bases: TGTGCCAGCAGTTACTTGTTGGGGGATCCCTACGAGCAGTACTGC.

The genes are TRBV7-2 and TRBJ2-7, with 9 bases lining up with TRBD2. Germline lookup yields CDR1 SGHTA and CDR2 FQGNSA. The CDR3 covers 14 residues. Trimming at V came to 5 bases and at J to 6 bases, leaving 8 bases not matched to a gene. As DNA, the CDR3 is TGTGCCAGCAGCGTGGGACTAGCAGGGCGCGAGCAGTACTTC. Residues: CASSVGLAGREQYF.

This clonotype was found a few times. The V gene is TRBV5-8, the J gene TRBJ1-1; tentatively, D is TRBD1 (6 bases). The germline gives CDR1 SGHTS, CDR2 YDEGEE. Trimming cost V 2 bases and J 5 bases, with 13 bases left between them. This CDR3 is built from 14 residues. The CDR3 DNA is TGTGCCAGCAGCTTCACTGCAGGGGTAACTGAAGCTTTCTTT. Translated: CASSFTAGVTEAFF.

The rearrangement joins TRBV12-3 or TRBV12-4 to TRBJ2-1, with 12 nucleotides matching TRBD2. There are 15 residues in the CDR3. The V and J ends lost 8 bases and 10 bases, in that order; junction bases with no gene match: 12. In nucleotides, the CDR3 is TGTGCCAGCGGAAAACTGACTAGCGGGAGTAGCGAGCAGTTCTTC. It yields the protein CASGKLTSGSSEQFF.

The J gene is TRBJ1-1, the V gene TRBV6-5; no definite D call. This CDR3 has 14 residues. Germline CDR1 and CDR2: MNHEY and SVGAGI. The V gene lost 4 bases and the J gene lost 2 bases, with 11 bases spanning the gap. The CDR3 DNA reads TGTGCCAGCAGTTCCCGGGCACAAAACACTGAAGCTTTCTTT. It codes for CASSSRAQNTEAFF.

CDR3 sequence reads: CASTASGRADNEQFF. Here the CDR3 DNA reads TGTGCCAGCACGGCGAGCGGGAGGGCCGACAATGAGCAGTTCTTC. This rearrangement joins TRBV7-2 to TRBJ2-1, with 10 bases aligning to TRBD2. Per the germline V gene, CDR1 is SGHTA and CDR2 is FQGNSA. The CDR3 extends over 15 amino acids. Trimming took 7 bases from V and 5 from J; bases not matched to a gene: 8. Drawing the rest from reference TRBV7-2 and TRBJ2-1, the complete variable domain is GAGVSQSPSNKVTEKGKDVELRCDPISGHTALYWYRQSLGQGLEFLIYFQGNSAPDKSGLPSDRFSAERTGGSVSTLTIQRTQQEDSAVYLCASTASGRADNEQFFGPGTRLTVL.

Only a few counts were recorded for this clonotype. The CDR3 reads CASSPASGASYEQYF. DNA of the CDR3: TGTGCCAGCAGCCCTGCTAGCGGGGCCTCCTACGAGCAGTACTTC. The J gene is TRBJ2-7, the V gene TRBV3-1; 9 bases line up with TRBD2. The CDR3 extends over 15 amino acids. V lost 4 bases and J lost 0; bases outside the gene matches: 4. Germline V gene lookup returns CDR1 LGHDT and CDR2 YNNKEL (reference sequence).

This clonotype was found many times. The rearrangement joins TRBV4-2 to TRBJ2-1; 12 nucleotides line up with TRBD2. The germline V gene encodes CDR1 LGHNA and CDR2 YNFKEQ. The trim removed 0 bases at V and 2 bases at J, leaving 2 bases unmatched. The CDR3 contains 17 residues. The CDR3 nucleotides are TGTGCCAGCAGCCAAGACCTAGCGGGAGGGCCCTACAATGAGCAGTTCTTC. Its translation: CASSQDLAGGPYNEQFF.

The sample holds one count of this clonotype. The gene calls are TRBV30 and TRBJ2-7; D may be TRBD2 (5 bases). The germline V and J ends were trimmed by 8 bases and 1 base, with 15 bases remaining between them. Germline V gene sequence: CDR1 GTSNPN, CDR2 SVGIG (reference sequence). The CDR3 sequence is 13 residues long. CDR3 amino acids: CAAPGRGSYEQYF. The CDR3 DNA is TGTGCCGCCCCCGGTCGAGGGTCCTACGAGCAGTACTTC.

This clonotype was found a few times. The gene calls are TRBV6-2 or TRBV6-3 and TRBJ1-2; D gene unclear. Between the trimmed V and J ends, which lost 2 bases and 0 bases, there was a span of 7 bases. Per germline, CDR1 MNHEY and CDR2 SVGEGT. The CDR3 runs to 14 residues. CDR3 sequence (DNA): TGTGCCAGCAGTTACGGCGGGGCTAACTATGGCTACACCTTC. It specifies CASSYGGANYGYTF.

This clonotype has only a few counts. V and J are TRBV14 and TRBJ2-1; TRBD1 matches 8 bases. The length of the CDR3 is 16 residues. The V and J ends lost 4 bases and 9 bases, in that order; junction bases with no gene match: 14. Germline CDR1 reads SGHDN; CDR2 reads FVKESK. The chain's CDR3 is CASSPTGAPQPREQFF. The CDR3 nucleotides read TGTGCCAGCAGCCCGACAGGGGCCCCCCAGCCCCGTGAGCAGTTCTTC.